This TCR beta chain was observed in a study of cytomegalovirus exposure and HLA in healthy donors. Across the study: There were more than 350 genotyped donors. Of these, 75% to 90% fell in the genetic ancestry cluster associated with self-reported Caucasian donors. The study's findings and limits: HLA alleles showed associations with some 17,000 TCR beta sequences in a later analysis, at a 0.05 false discovery rate. Reports credit the classifier with highly specific, highly sensitive diagnosis of cytomegalovirus status. Data from an earlier analysis indicated that most TCR beta V segments were productive either about 87% or about 30% of the time.

Germline assignment: CDR1 MGHDK and CDR2 SYGVNS. V gave up 1 base and J gave up 5 bases, with 8 bases separating them. The CDR3 contains 13 residues. Regarding this clone: Its antigen is as yet unknown.

The PCR made use of 60 Vbeta and 13 Jbeta primers. The table came from immunoSEQ multiplex PCR; TCRdb's copy has only in-frame clones and leaves some out. Of around 77,000 clones in the sample, 75% to 85% were seen once. The sequencing input was PBMCs. The TCR comes from a man aged 35-49 years in good health and CMV-seronegative. This chain links TRBV25-1 with TRBJ1-1; D is ambiguous. The DNA of the CDR3 is TGTGCCAGCAGTGAATTCCCAGGAACTGAAGCTTTCTTT. Translated, it gives CASSEFPGTEAFF.